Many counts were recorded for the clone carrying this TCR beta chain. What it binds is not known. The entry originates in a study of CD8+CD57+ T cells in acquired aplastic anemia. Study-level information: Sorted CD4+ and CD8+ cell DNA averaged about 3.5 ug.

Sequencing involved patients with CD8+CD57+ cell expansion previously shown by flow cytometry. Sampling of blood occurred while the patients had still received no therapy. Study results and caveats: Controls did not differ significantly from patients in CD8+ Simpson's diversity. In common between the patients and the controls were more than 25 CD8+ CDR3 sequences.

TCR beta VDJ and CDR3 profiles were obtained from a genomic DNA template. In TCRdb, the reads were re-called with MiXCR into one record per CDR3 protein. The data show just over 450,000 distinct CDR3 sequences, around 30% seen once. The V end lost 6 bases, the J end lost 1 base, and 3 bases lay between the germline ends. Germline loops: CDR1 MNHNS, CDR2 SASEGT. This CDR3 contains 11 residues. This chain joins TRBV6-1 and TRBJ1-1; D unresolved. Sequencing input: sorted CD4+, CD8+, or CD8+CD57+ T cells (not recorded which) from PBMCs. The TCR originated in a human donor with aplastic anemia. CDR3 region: CASRANTEAFF. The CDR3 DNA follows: TGTGCCAGCAGGGCGAACACTGAAGCTTTCTTT.